This T cell receptor beta chain was documented in a study of blood T cell repertoires in COVID-19. About the study: Acute and convalescent COVID-19 samples came from the United States, Italy and Spain.

Sequencing was performed with immunoSEQ multiplex PCR; in TCRdb, only in-frame clones are kept and a portion is missing. The sample lists hundreds of thousands of clones, around 85% seen once, with approximately 9.6% in the top ten. This CDR3 contains 17 residues. Germline lookup yields CDR1 SEHNR and CDR2 FQNEAQ (reference sequence). V was pared by 7 bases and J by 6 bases, with 16 bases of the junction left unmatched. The V gene is TRBV7-9, the J gene TRBJ2-3, with 10 bases matching TRBD2. The TCR originated in a woman in her forties or fifties with acute COVID-19. Sample: PBMCs or T cells enriched from blood (not recorded which). The CDR3 bases are TGTGCCAGCATCCCCTCTAGCGGGGGTTTACCAAGGGATACGCAGTATTTT. It encodes CASIPSSGGLPRDTQYF.